Below, 23 T cell receptor beta chains from the same sample are listed, as sequenced in a study of blood T cell repertoires in COVID-19. Repertoires were generated with immunoSEQ multiplex PCR, while TCRdb's copy carries only in-frame clones and drops some. The table has approximately 150,000 clones, approximately 88% seen once. The sample comprised peripheral blood. The receptors were gathered from a human donor in a cohort sampled during active COVID-19.

The chain has TRBV7-9 and TRBJ2-3; the D is unclear. Germline CDR1 and CDR2: SEHNR and FQNEAQ (reference sequence). The CDR3 runs to 13 residues. The V end was cut by 7 bases, the J end by 6 bases, with 14 bases between. In DNA form, the CDR3 reads TGTGCCAGCAAACCTAGAGGATCGGATACGCAGTATTTT. It yields the protein CASKPRGSDTQYF.

This chain links TRBV9 with TRBJ2-7, with 8 bases matching TRBD2. Germline V gene lookup returns CDR1 SGDLS and CDR2 YYNGEE. The V gene end was trimmed by 3 bases and the J gene end by 7 bases; junction bases not matched to a gene: 9. The CDR3 runs 14 residues. Written as DNA, the CDR3 is TGTGCCAGCAGCGGGGGAGATGGGACTAGAGAGCAGTACTTC. Encoded protein: CASSGGDGTREQYF.

This clone has only a few counts. V gene TRBV30 combines with J gene TRBJ1-2; no reliable D call. V shed 8 bases and J shed 7 bases, with 17 bases lying between them. The CDR3 spans 12 residues. Germline CDR1 and CDR2: GTSNPN and SVGIG (reference sequence). Here the CDR3 reads CARKIIGSGYTF. CDR3 in DNA: TGTGCCCGAAAGATTATAGGGAGTGGCTACACCTTC.

This chain connects TRBV28 to TRBJ1-2; TRBD1 aligns across 7 bases. CDR3 length equals 15 residues. Germline CDR1 and CDR2: MDHEN and SYDVKM. Unmatched junction bases numbered 8, after V lost 6 bases and J lost 1 base. CDR3 coding DNA: TGTGCCAGCAGACAGGGACAGATCATTAACTATGGCTACACCTTC. It yields the protein CASRQGQIINYGYTF.

This clone was observed once. J is TRBJ2-1 and V is TRBV27; the match to TRBD1 covers 10 bases. The CDR3 length is 17 residues. The V segment lost 6 bases and the J segment 2 bases; nucleotides outside the gene matches: 10. The germline CDR1 and CDR2 sequences are MNHEY and SMNVEV (reference sequence). DNA of the CDR3: TGTGCCAGCAGCCGAACACGGACAGGGGGTACCTACAATGAGCAGTTCTTC. It yields the protein CASSRTRTGGTYNEQFF.

This clone was seen just once. The chain has TRBV6-5 and TRBJ1-2; tentative D call: TRBD1 (6 bases). This CDR3 contains 14 residues. V lost 2 bases to trimming and J lost 8 bases, with 15 bases between them. Germline V gives CDR1 MNHEY, CDR2 SVGAGI. The CDR3 sequence is CASSYKKQGSGYTF. In nucleotides, the CDR3 is TGTGCCAGCAGTTACAAGAAACAGGGTTCCGGCTACACCTTC.

V and J are TRBV27 and TRBJ2-7, with D possibly matching TRBD1 (6 bases). The V end was cut by 3 bases, the J end by 2 bases, with 17 bases between. This CDR3 contains 16 residues. Germline values: CDR1 MNHEY, CDR2 SMNVEV (reference sequence). This CDR3 reads CASSFNREWETYEQYF. CDR3 coding DNA: TGTGCCAGCAGTTTTAACAGGGAATGGGAGACCTACGAGCAGTACTTC.

This clone has just a few counts. The V call is TRBV27, the J call TRBJ2-3, with 9 bases aligning to TRBD2. This CDR3 comprises 13 residues. With V trimmed by 7 bases and J by 7 bases, 6 bases remained unmatched. CDR1 and CDR2 from the germline V gene are MNHEY and SMNVEV (reference sequence). The CDR3 DNA reads TGTGCCAGCACAGCGGGGGGTTTATATACGCAGTATTTT. This codes for CASTAGGLYTQYF.

This clone was counted a single time. The chain links TRBV12-3 or TRBV12-4 to TRBJ1-5, with 9 positions matching TRBD1. V trimming: 10 bases; J trimming: 8 bases; junction bases outside the gene matches: 9. The CDR3 is made up of 13 amino acids. The DNA for the CDR3 is TGTGCCACGAGACAGGGGGGAACGAAGCCCCAGCATTTT. This sequence encodes CATRQGGTKPQHF.

The V call is TRBV5-5, the J call TRBJ1-4; 10 bases are shared with TRBD1. Germline lookup yields CDR1 SGHKS and CDR2 YYEKEE (reference sequence). The CDR3 contains 19 residues. The junction had 10 bases not matched to a gene; V was cut back by 2 bases and J by 0 bases. CDR3 in DNA: TGTGCCAGCAGCTTAAGCCCCGGGACAGGGGTAGCAACTAATGAAAAACTGTTTTTT. This gives the protein CASSLSPGTGVATNEKLFF.

This clone was seen more than once but under ten times. This chain connects TRBV4-1 to TRBJ2-7, with D possibly being TRBD1 (6 bases). Germline-derived CDR1 and CDR2 are MGHRA and YSYEKL. With 4 bases removed from V and 2 bases from J, the gap between germline ends came to 9 bases. The length of the CDR3 is 13 residues. For the CDR3, the DNA is TGCGCCAGCAGCCCTTGGACAGCCTACGAGCAGTACTTC. Translated, it gives CASSPWTAYEQYF.

The rearrangement uses TRBV5-1 and TRBJ2-7, with D possibly TRBD2 on 6 matching bases. In germline, CDR1 is SGHRS, CDR2 YFSETQ. V was pared by 1 base and J by 3 bases, with 14 bases between. This CDR3 has 15 amino acids. The CDR3 DNA reads as TGCGCCAGCAGCTTGTTCCTAGGAGGGCACTACGAGCAGTACTTC. Translated: CASSLFLGGHYEQYF. The full variable domain, rest sourced from reference TRBV5-1 and TRBJ2-7, is KAGVTQTPRYLIKTRGQQVTLSCSPISGHRSVSWYQQTPGQGLQFLFEYFSETQRNKGNFPGRFSGRQFSNSRSEMNVSTLELGDSALYLCASSLFLGGHYEQYFGPGTRLTVT.

The rearrangement uses TRBV28 and TRBJ1-5, with D unclear. Germline CDR1 MDHEN, CDR2 SYDVKM. Trimming removed 6 bases from V and 2 bases from J, with 11 bases in between. The CDR3 runs 14 residues. The CDR3 nucleotides are TGTGCCAGCAGATATGACACGGGCAATCAGCCCCAGCATTTT. Protein product: CASRYDTGNQPQHF. The whole variable domain, filled in from reference TRBV28 and TRBJ1-5, reads DVKVTQSSRYLVKRTGEKVFLECVQDMDHENMFWYRQDPGLGLRLIYFSYDVKMKEKGDIPEGYSVSREKKERFSLILESASTNQTSMYLCASRYDTGNQPQHFGDGTRLSIL.

The V and J genes are TRBV5-1 and TRBJ2-2; 8 bases are shared with TRBD1. The germline CDR1 and CDR2 sequences are SGHRS and YFSETQ. V gave up 4 bases and J gave up 9 bases; unmatched junction bases: 8. The CDR3 is 14 residues long. CDR3 bases: TGCGCCAGCAGCGAGGACAGGGCGGGCAGGGAGCTGTTTTTT. It specifies CASSEDRAGRELFF.

The V and J genes are TRBV11-3 and TRBJ2-7, with D uncertain. The ends were cut back, 4 bases at V and 1 base at J, with 11 bases in the middle. CDR3 length: 14 amino acids. Germline V gives CDR1 SGHNT, CDR2 YENEEA. The chain's CDR3 is CASSSTMSSYEQYF. The CDR3 DNA follows: TGTGCCAGCAGCTCCACCATGAGTTCCTACGAGCAGTACTTC.

The gene calls are TRBV4-3 and TRBJ2-7, with 9 nucleotides matching TRBD1. The germline gives CDR1 LGHNA, CDR2 YSLEER. J gave up 4 bases and V 0 bases, and 16 bases lay outside the gene matches. The CDR3 spans 19 residues. The CDR3 sequence: CASSQDISVAADRGYEQYF. The CDR3 DNA sequence: TGCGCCAGCAGCCAAGATATTTCGGTCGCCGCGGACAGGGGTTACGAGCAGTACTTC.

The chain joins TRBV2 to TRBJ1-2; D call uncertain. The V gene's germline CDR1 is SNHLY and CDR2 FYNNEI. Trimming stripped 8 bases from V and 10 bases from J, with 20 bases between. CDR3 size: 13 residues. CDR3 nucleotide sequence: TGTGCCAGCTCATCTCCCTCGGGTCAATCCTACACCTTC. This gives the protein CASSSPSGQSYTF.

The chain uses TRBV24-1 and TRBJ2-3; 8 bases line up with TRBD2. The germline V gene encodes CDR1 KGHDR and CDR2 SFDVKD. The CDR3 runs 15 residues. J was trimmed by 0 bases and V by 7 bases; bases with no gene match: 5. The CDR3, as DNA: TGTGCCACCAGCGCGGGGGGCGGGAGCACAGATACGCAGTATTTT. Translating gives CATSAGGGSTDTQYF.

The chain is built from TRBV7-8 and TRBJ2-7; no reliable D call. V gave up 2 bases and J gave up 4 bases, with 6 bases separating them. The CDR3 sequence is 12 residues long. Germline CDR1 and CDR2: SGHVS and FQNEAQ. The chain's CDR3 is CASSLLGYEQYF. CDR3 in DNA: TGTGCCAGCAGCTTACTCGGGTACGAGCAGTACTTC.

The genes are TRBV4-3 and TRBJ2-2; no clear D gene. CDR1 and CDR2 (germline): LGHNA, YSLEER. The CDR3 runs 14 residues. Trimming took off 4 bases at V and 7 bases at J, with 13 bases between the two ends. The CDR3, as DNA: TGCGCCAGCAGCCTGAACTTTAGGAGCGGGGAGCTGTTTTTT. It specifies CASSLNFRSGELFF.

This clone appeared once. The rearrangement uses TRBV7-3 and TRBJ2-1; 8 positions agree with TRBD2. Germline V gene lookup returns CDR1 SGHTA and CDR2 FQGTGA. Trimming cost V 5 bases and J 7 bases; bases outside gene matches: 10. This CDR3 spans 15 amino acids. For the CDR3, the DNA is TGTGCCAGCAGCACCACCGGGACTAGTTTTAATGAGCAGTTCTTC. Translated: CASSTTGTSFNEQFF.

V usage is TRBV5-4 and J usage is TRBJ2-5; TRBD2 is a possible D gene (5 bases). The germline V and J ends were trimmed by 4 bases and 5 bases, with 21 bases remaining between them. Germline CDR1 is SGHNT and CDR2 is YYREEE (reference sequence). This CDR3 contains 16 residues. The CDR3: CASSISPTLGGETQYF. In nucleotides, the CDR3 is TGTGCCAGCAGCATAAGTCCCACGCTTGGCGGGGAGACCCAGTACTTC.

The genes are TRBV28 and TRBJ1-2, with D maybe TRBD1 (6 bases). The CDR3 has 15 residues. The germline V gene has CDR1 MDHEN and CDR2 SYDVKM. Trimming took 7 bases from V and 8 from J, leaving 23 bases between them. CDR3 nucleotide sequence: TGTGCCAGCAACCCCGGGGGGCGCAATTTTGAAGGCTACACCTTC. Translation: CASNPGGRNFEGYTF.